The clone carrying this T cell receptor (beta chain) has ten or more counts. Its antigen is undetermined. Time point denoted: longitudinal time-point 2. This entry belongs to a study of neurological immune-mediated disorders. Regarding the study as a whole: Across subjects, no CDR3 amino acid sequence appeared in expanded clones of more than one subject, a finding that suggested private repertoires in all groups.

cDNA was made by 5'RACE with 10-nucleotide random UMIs. MiXCR was run by TCRdb on the 5' RACE reads, yielding one entry per CDR3 protein. The sample consists of some 60,000 distinct CDR3 sequences, less than 10% of them appearing once. V gave up 1 base and J gave up 10 bases, with 11 bases separating them. The CDR3 is 14 residues long. Germline CDR1 reads MDHEN; CDR2 reads SYDVKM. This clonotype was sampled from a man aged 25-45 years in good health. The chain uses TRBV28 and TRBJ1-6; the D is unclear. What was sequenced was PBMCs. The CDR3 sequence is CASSLSGTGSPLHF. The CDR3 DNA sequence: TGTGCCAGCAGTTTATCCGGCACCGGGTCACCCCTCCACTTT.